This T cell receptor beta chain comes out of a study of T cell responses to AZD1222 COVID-19 vaccine. Libraries were prepared by immunoSEQ multiplex PCR; TCRdb keeps only in-frame clonotypes and omits some of them. The data contain over 100,000 clones, 80% to 90% of them singletons. Trimming removed 5 bases from V and 12 bases from J, with 31 bases in between. This CDR3 region has 17 residues. Germline V gene data show CDR1 as MDHEN and CDR2 as SYDVKM. This clonotype originated in an adult in good health. This rearrangement joins TRBV28 to TRBJ2-5; no clear D gene. The sequencing used peripheral blood, collected on day 0 of AZD1222 vaccination. The CDR3 nucleotides read TGTGCCAGCAGTCCCCGGTTTCTCCCTCTTAAAGGCCTGATGAAGTACTTC. Its translation: CASSPRFLPLKGLMKYF.